The 5 T cell receptor beta chains presented below share a single source sample, sequenced in a study of T-cell reconstitution after alpha-beta-depleted transplantation in children. Unique molecular identifiers were used to barcode this TCRbeta library. MiXCR, applied by TCRdb to the PCR reads, yields one record per CDR3 protein. The sample shows approximately 490,000 distinct CDR3 sequences, 10% of them seen only once. The sample here was PBMCs, taken before TCRalphabeta/CD19-depleted stem cell transplant. The receptor set was obtained from a child between 2 and 9 years old with inherited bone marrow failure, due to receive a stem cell transplant.

This clonotype was counted at least ten times. The rearrangement links TRBV29-1 to TRBJ2-7; D not resolved. In germline, CDR1 is SQVTM, CDR2 ANQGSEA. Trimming removed 2 bases from V and 1 base from J, with 6 bases in between. The CDR3 is made up of 12 amino acids. This CDR3 is CSVESPSYEQYF. CDR3 coding DNA: TGCAGCGTTGAAAGCCCATCCTACGAGCAGTACTTC.

This clonotype occurred a few times. The rearrangement links TRBV7-9 to TRBJ2-7, with 7 bases matching TRBD1. Germline V gene lookup returns CDR1 SEHNR and CDR2 FQNEAQ (reference sequence). The trim removed 4 bases at V and 2 bases at J, leaving 11 bases unmatched. This CDR3 region has 16 residues. Written as DNA, the CDR3 is TGTGCCAGCAGCTCAGGGGGTCGGGACGGTACCTACGAGCAGTACTTC. Translation gives CASSSGGRDGTYEQYF.

This clonotype has a count of ten or more. Sequence at one end of the junction differs from germline and may be a read error. The V and J genes are TRBV15 and TRBJ2-7, with no clear D. The CDR3 is 12 amino acids. Germline lookup yields CDR1 LNHNV and CDR2 YYDKDF (reference sequence). The CDR3 DNA is TGTGCCACCAGCAGAGATCGAAGGCTGGCCAACTTC. Its protein product is CATSRDRRLANF.

In this sample, this clonotype turned up a few times. The V and J genes are TRBV27 and TRBJ2-1, with TRBD1 matching 7 bases. Germline V gives CDR1 MNHEY, CDR2 SMNVEV (reference sequence). Germline trimming cut 3 bases from V and 4 bases from J; bases unmatched to any gene: 6. This CDR3 is built from 15 residues. CDR3 residues: CASSLSETGYNEQFF. The CDR3 bases are TGTGCCAGCAGTTTGTCCGAGACAGGGTACAATGAGCAGTTCTTC.

This clonotype was counted ten times or more. The chain links TRBV19 to TRBJ2-1; the match to TRBD2 covers 7 bases. This CDR3 contains 13 residues. Germline values: CDR1 LNHDA, CDR2 SQIVND (reference sequence). V was clipped by 3 bases and J by 5 bases; unmatched bases: 1. The CDR3 nucleotides read TGTGCCAGTAGTATGGGGACTAACAATGAGCAGTTCTTC. Amino acids: CASSMGTNNEQFF.